This TCR beta chain was captured by sequencing in a study of cytomegalovirus exposure and HLA in healthy donors. In the study overall: When 350 to 500 donors were genotyped, 80% to 90% of them were found to fall in the Caucasian-associated ancestry cluster.

The PCR made use of 60 Vbeta and 13 Jbeta primers. TCRdb's table, derived via immunoSEQ multiplex PCR, lists solely in-frame clones and lacks some. In the table there are around 61,000 clones, approximately 83% of which are singletons. Sequenced material: PBMCs. The clonotype originates from a man aged 35-49 years in good health and CMV-seronegative.

The CDR3 DNA follows: TGTGCCAGCAGTGAGTCACTAGTGGCCGGGGAGCTGTTTTTT. Translating it yields CASSESLVAGELFF. The chain is built from TRBV2 and TRBJ2-2; possibly TRBD2 for D (5 bases). This CDR3 is 14 amino acids long. Trimming pared 3 bases from V and 6 bases from J, leaving 11 bases between. Per the germline V gene, CDR1 is SNHLY and CDR2 is FYNNEI. The full variable domain, rest sourced from reference TRBV2 and TRBJ2-2, is EPEVTQTPSHQVTQMGQEVILRCVPISNHLYFYWYRQILGQKVEFLVSFYNNEISEKSEIFDDQFSVERPDGSNFTLKIRSTKLEDSAMYFCASSESLVAGELFFGEGSRLTVL.